This TCR beta chain was recorded in a study of blood T cell repertoires in COVID-19. Background on the study: The United States, Italy and Spain provided the acute and convalescent COVID-19 samples.

This table comes from immunoSEQ multiplex PCR, and its TCRdb copy is limited to in-frame clones, with some not included. The top ten clones hold 40% to 50% of a sample with some 70,000 clones, about 80% of them seen once. The CDR3 is 14 residues long. Trimming at V came to 6 bases and at J to 1 base, leaving 5 bases not matched to a gene. From germline, CDR1 is MNHEY and CDR2 SVGAGI. Material: peripheral blood. The sequence was collected from a man older than 75 with acute or convalescent COVID-19. This rearrangement joins TRBV6-5 to TRBJ1-1; 7 positions match TRBD1. CDR3 loop: CASRWDSRNTEAFF. The CDR3 nucleotides are TGTGCCAGCAGGTGGGACAGCCGGAACACTGAAGCTTTCTTT.